Many counts were recorded for the clone carrying this TCR beta chain. The sample belongs to a study of spatial heterogeneity in lung cancer. Study context: The roughly 66 donors had untreated early-stage non-small cell lung cancer.

The time point here: blood at routine non-recurrence follow-up after resection. No cells were sorted before sequencing. The whole RNA sequenced was extracted from tumor, nontumor lung or frozen PBMC. Trimming left V 3 bases short and J 4 bases short, with 13 bases between. This CDR3 is 15 amino acids long. Germline V lookup: CDR1 SGHNT, CDR2 YENEEA. TCRdb reprocessed the 5' RACE reads with MiXCR, giving one entry per CDR3 protein. This table holds 60,000 to 85,000 distinct CDR3 sequences, 8% to 10% found once. V gene TRBV11-3 combines with J gene TRBJ2-1; D possibly corresponds to TRBD2 (5 bases). The source of this sequence is a female donor with early-stage non-small cell lung cancer. The sample here was PBMCs, taken at follow-up. The CDR3 sequence: CASSFGSQTYNEQFF. The CDR3 region has the DNA TGTGCCAGCAGCTTTGGGAGCCAGACTTACAATGAGCAGTTCTTC.